The TCR beta chain described here comes from a study of T cell responses to AZD1222 COVID-19 vaccine. Findings and limits, study-wide: Researchers took repertoire samples only after the peak T cell response had come. Baseline seropositivity characterized only a handful of AZD1222 recipients. Reportedly, nearly half the spike-specific TCRs target unmutated variant regions.

In regard to this clone: What it recognizes is unknown.

Germline V gene lookup returns CDR1 SGDLS and CDR2 YYNGEE. CDR3 length: 16 residues. Trimming at V came to 2 bases and at J to 0 bases, leaving 3 bases not matched to a gene. Clones were sequenced by immunoSEQ multiplex PCR, and TCRdb holds only the in-frame ones, with some missing. This sample has about 160,000 clones; 75% to 90% occur once, and the top ten carry approximately 6.9%. Sequenced material: peripheral blood, taken on day 0 of AZD1222 vaccination. This TCR was recovered from an adult in good health. The V gene is TRBV9, the J gene TRBJ1-5; the match to TRBD1 covers 9 bases. This CDR3 is CASSVGTGNSNQPQHF. Here the CDR3 DNA reads TGTGCCAGCAGCGTGGGGACAGGGAATAGCAATCAGCCCCAGCATTTT.